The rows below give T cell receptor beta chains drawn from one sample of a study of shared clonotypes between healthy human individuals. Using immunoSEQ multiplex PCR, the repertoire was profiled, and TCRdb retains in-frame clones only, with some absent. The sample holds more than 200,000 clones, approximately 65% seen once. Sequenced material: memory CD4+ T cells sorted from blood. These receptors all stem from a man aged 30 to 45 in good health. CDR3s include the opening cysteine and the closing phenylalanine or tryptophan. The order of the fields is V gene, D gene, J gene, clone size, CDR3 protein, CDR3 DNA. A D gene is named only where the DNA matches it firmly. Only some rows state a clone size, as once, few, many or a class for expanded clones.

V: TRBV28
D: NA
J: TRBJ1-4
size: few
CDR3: CASSPPVEGEKLFF
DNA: TGTGCCAGCAGCCCCCCGGTGGAAGGTGAAAAACTGTTTTTT

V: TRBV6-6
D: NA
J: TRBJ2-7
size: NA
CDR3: CASSYEQGRQYF
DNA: TGTGCCAGCAGTTACGAACAGGGTCGGCAGTACTTC

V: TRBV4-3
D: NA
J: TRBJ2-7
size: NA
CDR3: CASSQASPGSTYEQYF
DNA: TGCGCCAGCAGCCAAGCCTCTCCGGGATCAACCTACGAGCAGTACTTC

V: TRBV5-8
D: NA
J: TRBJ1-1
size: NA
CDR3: CASSFIGANTEAFF
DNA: TGTGCCAGCAGCTTTATAGGGGCGAACACTGAAGCTTTCTTT

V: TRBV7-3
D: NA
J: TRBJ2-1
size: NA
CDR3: CASSSTTSSYNEQFF
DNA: TGTGCCAGCAGCTCGACAACGAGCTCCTACAATGAGCAGTTCTTC

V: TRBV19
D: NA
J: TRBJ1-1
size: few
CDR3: CASSIRGHEAFF
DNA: TGTGCCAGTAGTATTAGGGGACACGAAGCTTTCTTT

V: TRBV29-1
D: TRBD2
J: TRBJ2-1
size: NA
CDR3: CSVVGLAGSYNEQFF
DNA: TGCAGCGTAGTGGGACTAGCGGGTTCCTACAATGAGCAGTTCTTC

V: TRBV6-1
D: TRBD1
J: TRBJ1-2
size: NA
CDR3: CASSESDRRSNYGYTF
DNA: TGTGCCAGCAGTGAATCGGACAGGCGGTCTAACTATGGCTACACCTTC

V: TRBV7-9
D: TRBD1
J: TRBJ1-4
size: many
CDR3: CASSHLPGQGDEKLFF
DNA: TGTGCCAGCAGCCACCTACCTGGACAGGGTGATGAAAAACTGTTTTTT

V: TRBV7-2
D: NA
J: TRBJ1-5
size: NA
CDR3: CASSLGIGFGNQPQHF
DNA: TGTGCCAGCAGCTTAGGAATAGGGTTCGGCAATCAGCCCCAGCATTTT

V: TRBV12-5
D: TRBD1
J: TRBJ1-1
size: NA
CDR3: CASGPGDRTEAFF
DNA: TGTGCTAGTGGTCCGGGGGACAGGACTGAAGCTTTCTTT